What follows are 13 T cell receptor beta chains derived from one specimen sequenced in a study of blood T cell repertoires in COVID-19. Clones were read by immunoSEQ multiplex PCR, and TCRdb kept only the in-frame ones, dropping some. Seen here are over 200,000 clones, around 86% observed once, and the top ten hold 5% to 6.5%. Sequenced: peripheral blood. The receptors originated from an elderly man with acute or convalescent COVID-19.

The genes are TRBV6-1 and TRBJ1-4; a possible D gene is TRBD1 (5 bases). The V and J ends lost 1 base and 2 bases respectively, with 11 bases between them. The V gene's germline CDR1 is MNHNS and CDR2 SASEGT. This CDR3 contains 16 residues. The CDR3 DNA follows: TGTGCCAGCAGTGAAGATTACAGGCTTACTAATGAAAAACTGTTTTTT. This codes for CASSEDYRLTNEKLFF.

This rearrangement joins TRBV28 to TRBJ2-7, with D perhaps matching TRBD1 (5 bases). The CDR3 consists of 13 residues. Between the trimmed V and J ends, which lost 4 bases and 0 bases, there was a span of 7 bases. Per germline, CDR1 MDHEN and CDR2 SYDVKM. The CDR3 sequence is CASSYRSSYEQYF. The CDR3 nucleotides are TGTGCCAGCAGTTACAGGAGCTCCTACGAGCAGTACTTC.

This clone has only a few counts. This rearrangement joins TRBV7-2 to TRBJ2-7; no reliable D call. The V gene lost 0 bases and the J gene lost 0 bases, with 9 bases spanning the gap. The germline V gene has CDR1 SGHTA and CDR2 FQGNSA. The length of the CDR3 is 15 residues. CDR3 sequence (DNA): TGTGCCAGCAGCTTAGCGGCAGCGAGCTCCTACGAGCAGTACGTC. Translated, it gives CASSLAAASSYEQYV.

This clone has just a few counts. As DNA, the CDR3 is TGCAGTGTCGACACGGGAAAGAGCTACACCTTC. It encodes CSVDTGKSYTF. The V gene is TRBV20-1, the J gene TRBJ1-2; D not certain. V gave up 7 bases and J gave up 9 bases, with 15 bases separating them. CDR1 is DFQATT and CDR2 is SNEGSKA in the germline V gene (reference sequence). The length of the CDR3 is 11 residues.

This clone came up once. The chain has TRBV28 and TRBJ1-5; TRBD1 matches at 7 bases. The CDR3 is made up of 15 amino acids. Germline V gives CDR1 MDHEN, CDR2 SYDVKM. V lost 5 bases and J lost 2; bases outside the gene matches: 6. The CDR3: CASSEQGYGNQPQHF. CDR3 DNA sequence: TGTGCCAGCAGTGAACAGGGGTACGGCAATCAGCCCCAGCATTTT. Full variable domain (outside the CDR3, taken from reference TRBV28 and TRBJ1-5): DVKVTQSSRYLVKRTGEKVFLECVQDMDHENMFWYRQDPGLGLRLIYFSYDVKMKEKGDIPEGYSVSREKKERFSLILESASTNQTSMYLCASSEQGYGNQPQHFGDGTRLSIL.

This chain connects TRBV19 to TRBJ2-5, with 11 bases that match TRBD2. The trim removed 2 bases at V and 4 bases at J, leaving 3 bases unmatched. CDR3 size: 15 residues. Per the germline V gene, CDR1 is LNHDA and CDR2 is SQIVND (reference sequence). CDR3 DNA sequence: TGTGCCAGTAGTATAATAGCGGGAGGGCGAGAGACCCAGTACTTC. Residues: CASSIIAGGRETQYF.

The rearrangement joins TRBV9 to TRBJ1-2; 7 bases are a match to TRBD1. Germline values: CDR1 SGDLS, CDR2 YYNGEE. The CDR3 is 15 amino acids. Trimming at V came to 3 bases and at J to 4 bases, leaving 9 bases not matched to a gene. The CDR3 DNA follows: TGTGCCAGCAGCGAGTCAGACAGGGAGCCCTATGGCTACACCTTC. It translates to CASSESDREPYGYTF.

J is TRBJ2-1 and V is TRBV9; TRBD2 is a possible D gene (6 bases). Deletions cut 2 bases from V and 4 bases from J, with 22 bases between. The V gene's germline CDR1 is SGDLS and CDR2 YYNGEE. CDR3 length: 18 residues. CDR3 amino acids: CASSVSLEAGSGYNEQFF. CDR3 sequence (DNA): TGTGCCAGCAGCGTCTCCCTAGAAGCGGGCTCCGGGTACAATGAGCAGTTCTTC.

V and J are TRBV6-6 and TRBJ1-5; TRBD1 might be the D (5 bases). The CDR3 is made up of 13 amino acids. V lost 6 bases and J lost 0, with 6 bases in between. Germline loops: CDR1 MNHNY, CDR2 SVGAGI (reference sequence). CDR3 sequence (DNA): TGTGCCAGCAGGGGGCTTAGCAATCAGCCCCAGCATTTT. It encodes CASRGLSNQPQHF.

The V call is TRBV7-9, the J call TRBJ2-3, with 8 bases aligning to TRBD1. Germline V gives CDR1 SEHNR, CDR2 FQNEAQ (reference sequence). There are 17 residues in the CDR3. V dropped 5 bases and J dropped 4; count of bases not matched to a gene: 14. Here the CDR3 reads CASSPPTRGRWSDTQYF. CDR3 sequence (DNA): TGTGCCAGCAGCCCACCCACCAGGGGGCGATGGTCAGATACGCAGTATTTT.

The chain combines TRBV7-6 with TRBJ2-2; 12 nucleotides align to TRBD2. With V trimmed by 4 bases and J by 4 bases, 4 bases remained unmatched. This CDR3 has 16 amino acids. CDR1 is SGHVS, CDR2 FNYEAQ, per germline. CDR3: CASSSQTSGSTGELFF. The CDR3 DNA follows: TGTGCCAGCAGCTCTCAGACTAGCGGGAGCACCGGGGAGCTGTTTTTT.

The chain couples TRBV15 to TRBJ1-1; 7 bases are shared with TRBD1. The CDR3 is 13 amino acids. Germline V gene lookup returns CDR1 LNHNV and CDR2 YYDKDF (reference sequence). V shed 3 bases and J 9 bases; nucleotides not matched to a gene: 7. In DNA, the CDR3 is TGTGCCACCAGCAGTGCCGGACAGGACAAAGCTTTCTTT. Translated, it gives CATSSAGQDKAFF.

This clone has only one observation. The CDR3 region is CASSEISGETQYF. CDR3 nucleotide sequence: TGTGCCAGCAGTGAAATCAGCGGGGAGACCCAGTACTTC. V usage is TRBV6-1 and J usage is TRBJ2-5; the D gene is possibly TRBD2 (6 bases). Trimming removed 2 bases from V and 5 bases from J, with 9 bases in between. The CDR3 extends over 13 amino acids. CDR1 MNHNS and CDR2 SASEGT come from the germline V gene.